This T cell receptor beta chain derives from a study of T cell repertoires in cytomegalovirus infection. V gave up 1 base and J gave up 7 bases, with 14 bases separating them. CDR3 length equals 14 residues. Germline V gene lookup returns CDR1 SEHNR and CDR2 FQNEAQ (reference sequence). TCRdb re-analysed the reads in MiXCR, keeping a single row per CDR3 protein. This table has under 90,000 distinct CDR3 sequences, 45% to 50% appearing once. About this clonotype itself: Its antigen is unidentified.

The specimen comprised CD8+ T cells from cultured PBMCs, sampled from culture after CMV antigen stimulation. The TCR originated in a human donor in good health (CMV status not recorded). Some clones in this sample may be carry-over from other donors' samples. This chain links TRBV7-9 with TRBJ2-7; D is perhaps TRBD1 (5 bases). CDR3 sequence (DNA): TGTGCCAGCAGCTTAGTGGTGCAGGGCGTGGAGCAGTACTTC. Its translation is CASSLVVQGVEQYF.